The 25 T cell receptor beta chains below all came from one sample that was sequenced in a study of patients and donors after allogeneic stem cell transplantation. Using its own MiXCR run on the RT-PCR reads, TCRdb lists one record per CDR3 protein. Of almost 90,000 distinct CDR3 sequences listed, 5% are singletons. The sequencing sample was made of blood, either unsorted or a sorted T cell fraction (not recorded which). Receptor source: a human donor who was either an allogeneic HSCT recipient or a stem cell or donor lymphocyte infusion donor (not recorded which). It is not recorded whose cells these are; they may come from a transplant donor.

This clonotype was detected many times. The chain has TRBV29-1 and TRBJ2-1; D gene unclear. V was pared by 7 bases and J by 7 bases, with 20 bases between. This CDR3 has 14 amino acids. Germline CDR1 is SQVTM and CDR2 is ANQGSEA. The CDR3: CSADPFQDGNEQFF. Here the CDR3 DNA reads TGCAGCGCCGATCCCTTTCAGGACGGGAATGAGCAGTTCTTC.

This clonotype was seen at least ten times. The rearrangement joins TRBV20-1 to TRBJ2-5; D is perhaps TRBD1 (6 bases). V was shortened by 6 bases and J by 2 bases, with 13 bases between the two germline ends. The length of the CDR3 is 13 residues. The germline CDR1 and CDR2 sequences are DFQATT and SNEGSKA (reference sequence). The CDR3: CSAEHRVQETQYF. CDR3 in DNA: TGCAGTGCGGAACACAGGGTACAAGAGACCCAGTACTTC.

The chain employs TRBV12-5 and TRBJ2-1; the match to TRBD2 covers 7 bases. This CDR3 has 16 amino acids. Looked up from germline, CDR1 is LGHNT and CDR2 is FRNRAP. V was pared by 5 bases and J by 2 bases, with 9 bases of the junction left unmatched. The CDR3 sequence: CASGLILSGAYNEQFF. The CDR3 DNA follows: TGTGCTAGTGGTCTCATACTCAGCGGGGCCTACAATGAGCAGTTCTTC.

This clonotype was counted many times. The CDR3 sequence: CASSPGLANSYEQYF. DNA of the CDR3: TGTGCCAGCTCACCAGGCCTAGCGAACTCCTACGAGCAGTACTTC. The chain recombines TRBV18 with TRBJ2-7, with a tentative D call TRBD2 (6 bases). Germline V gene lookup returns CDR1 KGHSH and CDR2 LQKENI. V gave up 2 bases and J gave up 0 bases, with 11 bases separating them. This CDR3 has 15 amino acids.

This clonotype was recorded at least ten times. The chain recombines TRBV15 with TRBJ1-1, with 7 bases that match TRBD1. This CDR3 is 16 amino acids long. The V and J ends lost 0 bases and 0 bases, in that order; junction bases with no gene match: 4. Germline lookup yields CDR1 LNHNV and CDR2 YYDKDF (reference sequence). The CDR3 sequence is CATSRESGTVNTEAFF. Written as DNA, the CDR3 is TGTGCCACCAGCAGAGAAAGCGGGACAGTGAACACTGAAGCTTTCTTT.

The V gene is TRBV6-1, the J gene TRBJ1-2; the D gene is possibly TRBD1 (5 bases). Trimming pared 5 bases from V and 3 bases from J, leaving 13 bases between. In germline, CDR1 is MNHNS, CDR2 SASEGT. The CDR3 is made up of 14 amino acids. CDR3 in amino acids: CASSPGGSHYGYTF. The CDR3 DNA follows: TGTGCCAGCAGTCCTGGGGGATCTCACTATGGCTACACCTTC.

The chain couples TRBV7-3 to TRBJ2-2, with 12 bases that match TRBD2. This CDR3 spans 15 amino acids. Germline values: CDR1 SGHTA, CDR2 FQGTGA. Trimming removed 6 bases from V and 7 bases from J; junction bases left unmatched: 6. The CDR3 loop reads CASRPTSGSGGELFF. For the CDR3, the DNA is TGTGCCAGCAGGCCGACTAGCGGGAGTGGCGGGGAGCTGTTTTTT.

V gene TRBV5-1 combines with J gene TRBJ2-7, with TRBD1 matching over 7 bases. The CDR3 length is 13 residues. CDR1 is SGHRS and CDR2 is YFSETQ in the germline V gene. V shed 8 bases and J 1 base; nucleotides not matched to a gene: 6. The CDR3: CARSGQISYEQYF. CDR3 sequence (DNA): TGCGCCAGATCGGGACAGATTTCCTACGAGCAGTACTTC. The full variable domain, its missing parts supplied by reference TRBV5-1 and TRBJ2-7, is KAGVTQTPRYLIKTRGQQVTLSCSPISGHRSVSWYQQTPGQGLQFLFEYFSETQRNKGNFPGRFSGRQFSNSRSEMNVSTLELGDSALYLCARSGQISYEQYFGPGTRLTVT.

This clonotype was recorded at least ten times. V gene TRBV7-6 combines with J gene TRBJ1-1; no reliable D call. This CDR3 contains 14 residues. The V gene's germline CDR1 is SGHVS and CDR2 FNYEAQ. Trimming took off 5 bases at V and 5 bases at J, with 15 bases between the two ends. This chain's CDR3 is CASSADGLGTEAFF. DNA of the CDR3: TGTGCCAGCAGCGCCGACGGGCTAGGGACTGAAGCTTTCTTT.

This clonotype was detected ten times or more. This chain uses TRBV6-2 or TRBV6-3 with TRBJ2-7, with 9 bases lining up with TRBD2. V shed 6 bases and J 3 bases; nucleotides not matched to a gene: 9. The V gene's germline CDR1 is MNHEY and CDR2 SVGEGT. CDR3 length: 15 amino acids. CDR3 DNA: TGTGCCAGCAGCCAGGGACTAGCAGGGCACTACGAGCAGTACTTC. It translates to CASSQGLAGHYEQYF.

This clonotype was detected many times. Written as DNA, the CDR3 is TGTGCCAGCAGTACTACAGGGGGCGAGGTAGACAATCAGCCCCAGCATTTT. Protein: CASSTTGGEVDNQPQHF. This chain uses TRBV28 with TRBJ1-5, with TRBD1 matching over 9 bases. The CDR3 totals 17 residues. J lost 3 bases, V lost 5 bases, and 11 bases had no gene match. Germline lookup yields CDR1 MDHEN and CDR2 SYDVKM.

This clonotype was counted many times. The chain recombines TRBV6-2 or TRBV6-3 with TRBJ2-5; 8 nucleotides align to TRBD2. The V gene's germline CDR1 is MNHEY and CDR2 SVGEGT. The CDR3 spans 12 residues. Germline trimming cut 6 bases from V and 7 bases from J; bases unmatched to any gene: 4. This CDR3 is CASSRSGRTQYF. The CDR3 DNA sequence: TGTGCCAGCAGCCGGAGCGGGAGGACCCAGTACTTC.

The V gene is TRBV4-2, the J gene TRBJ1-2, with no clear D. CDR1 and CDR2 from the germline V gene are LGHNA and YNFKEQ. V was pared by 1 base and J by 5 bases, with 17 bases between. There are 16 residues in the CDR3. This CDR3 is CASSQGVTQLSYGYTF. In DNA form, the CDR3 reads TGTGCCAGCAGCCAAGGGGTAACACAACTCAGTTATGGCTACACCTTC.

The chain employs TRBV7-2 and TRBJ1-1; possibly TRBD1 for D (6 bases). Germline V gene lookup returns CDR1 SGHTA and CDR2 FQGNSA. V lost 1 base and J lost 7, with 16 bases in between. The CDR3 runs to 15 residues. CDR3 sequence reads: CASSLGTGQLFEAFF. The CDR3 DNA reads TGTGCCAGCAGCTTAGGGACGGGACAACTTTTTGAAGCTTTCTTT. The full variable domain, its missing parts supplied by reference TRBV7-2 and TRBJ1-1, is GAGVSQSPSNKVTEKGKDVELRCDPISGHTALYWYRQSLGQGLEFLIYFQGNSAPDKSGLPSDRFSAERTGGSVSTLTIQRTQQEDSAVYLCASSLGTGQLFEAFFGQGTRLTVV.

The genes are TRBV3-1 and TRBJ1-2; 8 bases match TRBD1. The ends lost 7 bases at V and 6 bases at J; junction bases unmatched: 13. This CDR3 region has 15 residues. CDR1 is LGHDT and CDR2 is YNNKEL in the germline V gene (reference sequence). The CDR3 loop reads CASITPGQGGDGYTF. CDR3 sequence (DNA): TGTGCCAGCATCACCCCCGGACAGGGTGGAGATGGCTACACCTTC.

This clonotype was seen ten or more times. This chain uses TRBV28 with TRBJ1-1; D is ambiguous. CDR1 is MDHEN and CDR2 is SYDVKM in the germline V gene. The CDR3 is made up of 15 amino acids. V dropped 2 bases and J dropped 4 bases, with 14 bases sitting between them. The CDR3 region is CASSLGSDSGTEAFF. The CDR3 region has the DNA TGTGCCAGCAGTTTAGGGTCCGATTCAGGCACTGAAGCTTTCTTT. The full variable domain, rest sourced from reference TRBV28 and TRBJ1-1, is DVKVTQSSRYLVKRTGEKVFLECVQDMDHENMFWYRQDPGLGLRLIYFSYDVKMKEKGDIPEGYSVSREKKERFSLILESASTNQTSMYLCASSLGSDSGTEAFFGQGTRLTVV.

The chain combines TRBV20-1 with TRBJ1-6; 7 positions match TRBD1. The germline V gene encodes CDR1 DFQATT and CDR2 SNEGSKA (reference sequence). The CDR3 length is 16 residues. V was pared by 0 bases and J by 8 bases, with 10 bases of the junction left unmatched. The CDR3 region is CSARDVEGASHSPLHF. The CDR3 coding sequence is TGCAGTGCTAGAGATGTTGAGGGGGCGAGTCATTCACCCCTCCACTTT.

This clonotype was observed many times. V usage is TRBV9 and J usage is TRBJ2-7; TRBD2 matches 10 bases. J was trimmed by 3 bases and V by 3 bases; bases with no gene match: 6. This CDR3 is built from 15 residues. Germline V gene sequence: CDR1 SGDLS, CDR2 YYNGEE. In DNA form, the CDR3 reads TGTGCCAGCAGCGCGTCGGGACTAGCGTTCTACGAGCAGTACTTC. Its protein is CASSASGLAFYEQYF.

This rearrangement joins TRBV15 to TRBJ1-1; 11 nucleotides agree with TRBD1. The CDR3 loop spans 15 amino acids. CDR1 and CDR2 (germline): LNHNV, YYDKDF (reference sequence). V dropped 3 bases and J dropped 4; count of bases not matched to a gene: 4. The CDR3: CATSRDRGRVTEAFF. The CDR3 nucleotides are TGTGCCACCAGCAGGGACAGGGGGCGGGTCACTGAAGCTTTCTTT.

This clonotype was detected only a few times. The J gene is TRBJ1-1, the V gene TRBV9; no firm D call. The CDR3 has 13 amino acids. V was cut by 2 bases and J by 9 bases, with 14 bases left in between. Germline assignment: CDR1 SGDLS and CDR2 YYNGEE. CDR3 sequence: CASSVDSSPKAFF. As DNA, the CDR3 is TGTGCCAGCAGCGTGGACTCCTCCCCGAAAGCTTTCTTT.

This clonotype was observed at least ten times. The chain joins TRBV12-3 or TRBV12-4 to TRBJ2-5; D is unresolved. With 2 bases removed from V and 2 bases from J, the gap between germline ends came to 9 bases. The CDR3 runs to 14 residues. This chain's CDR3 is CASSLFQIQETQYF. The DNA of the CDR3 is TGTGCCAGCAGTTTATTCCAGATACAAGAGACCCAGTACTTC.

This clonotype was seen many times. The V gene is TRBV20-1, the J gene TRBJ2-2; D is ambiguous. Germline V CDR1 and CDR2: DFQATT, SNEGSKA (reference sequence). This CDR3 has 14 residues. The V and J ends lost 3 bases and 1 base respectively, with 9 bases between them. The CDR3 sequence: CSASRVLNTGELFF. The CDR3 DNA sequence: TGCAGTGCTAGTCGGGTGTTGAACACCGGGGAGCTGTTTTTT.

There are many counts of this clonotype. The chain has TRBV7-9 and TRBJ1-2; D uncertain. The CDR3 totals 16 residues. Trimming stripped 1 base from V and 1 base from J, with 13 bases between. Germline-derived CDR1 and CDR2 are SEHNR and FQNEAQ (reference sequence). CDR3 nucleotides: TGTGCCAGCAGCTTAGTAGCAGCCAATGATAACTATGGCTACACCTTC. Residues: CASSLVAANDNYGYTF.

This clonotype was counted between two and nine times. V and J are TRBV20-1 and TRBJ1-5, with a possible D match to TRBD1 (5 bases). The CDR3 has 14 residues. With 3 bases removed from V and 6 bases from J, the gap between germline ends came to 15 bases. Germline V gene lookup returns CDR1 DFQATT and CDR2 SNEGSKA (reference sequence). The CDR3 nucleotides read TGCAGTGCTAGCCTTAATCAGGGAGGTCAGCCCCAGCATTTT. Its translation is CSASLNQGGQPQHF.

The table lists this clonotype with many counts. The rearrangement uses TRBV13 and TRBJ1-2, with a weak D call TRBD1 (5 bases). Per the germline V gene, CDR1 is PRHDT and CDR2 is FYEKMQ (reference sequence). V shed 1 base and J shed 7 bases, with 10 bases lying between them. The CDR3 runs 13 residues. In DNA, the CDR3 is TGTGCCAGCAGCTTAGAAGGGGTTGGTGGCTACACCTTC. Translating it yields CASSLEGVGGYTF.